The clone carrying this TCR beta chain showed up many times. The data are from a study of neurological immune-mediated disorders. From 15-18 subjects, every sequencing run obtained over 180 million TCR-beta sequences. TCRdb passed the 5' RACE reads through MiXCR, listing each CDR3 protein once. The table shows 55,000 to 80,000 distinct CDR3 sequences, with roughly an eighth occurring only once. The time point here: longitudinal time-point 1 (baseline). Trimming stripped 6 bases from V and 2 bases from J, with 16 bases between. Germline-derived CDR1 and CDR2 are MNHEY and SVGAGI. CDR3 length equals 15 residues.

The sample taken for sequencing was PBMCs. This sequence originates from a female donor with HTLV-1-associated myelopathy (HAM/TSP). The genes are TRBV6-5 and TRBJ2-5, with D tentatively TRBD1 (6 bases). This CDR3 is CASRSGHGQQETQYF. CDR3 DNA: TGTGCCAGCAGGAGCGGCCACGGACAGCAAGAGACCCAGTACTTC.